These 10 T cell receptor beta chains originate from one sample sequenced in a study of early T cells in non-severe SARS-CoV-2 infection. TCRdb re-called the 5' RACE reads with MiXCR, one entry per CDR3 protein. The sample records more than 40,000 distinct CDR3 sequences, around 6.8% being singletons. Sequencing was carried out using whole blood. The receptor source for this set is an adult who was a healthcare worker with PCR-confirmed SARS-CoV-2 infection or an uninfected control (not recorded which).

This clonotype was recorded at least ten times. The rearrangement uses TRBV6-2 or TRBV6-3 and TRBJ2-2; D could derive from TRBD1 or TRBD2 (6 bases each). The V end lost 5 bases, the J end lost 0 bases, and 13 bases lay between the germline ends. CDR3 size: 16 residues. Per the germline V gene, CDR1 is MNHEY and CDR2 is SVGEGT. This CDR3 is CASSHPGEANTGELFF. CDR3 bases: TGTGCCAGCAGTCATCCAGGGGAGGCGAACACCGGGGAGCTGTTTTTT.

This clonotype has at least ten counts. This rearrangement joins TRBV6-6 to TRBJ1-1; D gene unclear. CDR3 length: 16 residues. Germline V CDR1 and CDR2: MNHNY, SVGAGI (reference sequence). The V end lost 5 bases, the J end lost 4 bases, and 20 bases lay between the germline ends. The CDR3 bases are TGTGCCAGCAGTCCCCGCGAAGGCCCGCACCCCACTGAAGCTTTCTTT. Its translation is CASSPREGPHPTEAFF.

This chain uses TRBV18 with TRBJ2-4; no definite D call. The germline V gene encodes CDR1 KGHSH and CDR2 LQKENI. CDR3 length: 14 amino acids. Trimming cost V 0 bases and J 3 bases, with 6 bases left between them. CDR3 residues: CASSPPWDKNIQYF. The CDR3 DNA follows: TGTGCCAGCTCACCACCTTGGGACAAAAACATTCAGTACTTC.

The J gene is TRBJ2-5, the V gene TRBV7-8; 7 bases are a match to TRBD2. The CDR3 runs 14 residues. CDR1 is SGHVS and CDR2 is FQNEAQ in the germline V gene. The trim removed 4 bases at V and 2 bases at J, leaving 4 bases unmatched. CDR3 nucleotide sequence: TGTGCCAGCAGCTCGTGGGAGGGGCAAGAGACCCAGTACTTC. This sequence encodes CASSSWEGQETQYF.

In this sample, this clonotype turned up many times. The chain employs TRBV7-9 and TRBJ2-1; TRBD2 agrees at 10 bases. V dropped 5 bases and J dropped 4; count of bases not matched to a gene: 11. Germline V gene lookup returns CDR1 SEHNR and CDR2 FQNEAQ (reference sequence). The CDR3 totals 17 residues. The CDR3 DNA is TGTGCCAGCAGCGGAGGGTTAGCGGGGGGAGATTACAATGAGCAGTTCTTC. As protein: CASSGGLAGGDYNEQFF.

This clonotype was seen a handful of times. The chain carries TRBV20-1 and TRBJ1-2, with D possibly matching TRBD1 (5 bases). This CDR3 spans 13 amino acids. Germline CDR1 is DFQATT and CDR2 is SNEGSKA (reference sequence). V shed 6 bases and J shed 6 bases, with 17 bases lying between them. The CDR3 is CSAPNQGEDGYTF. CDR3 DNA sequence: TGCAGTGCCCCGAACCAGGGCGAGGATGGCTACACCTTC.

The chain combines TRBV7-9 with TRBJ1-1, with D possibly TRBD1 on 5 matching bases. The germline V gene encodes CDR1 SEHNR and CDR2 FQNEAQ (reference sequence). The ends were cut back, 0 bases at V and 0 bases at J, with 8 bases in the middle. This CDR3 contains 15 residues. The CDR3 coding sequence is TGTGCCAGCAGCTTAGCGCAGGGTATGAACACTGAAGCTTTCTTT. This sequence encodes CASSLAQGMNTEAFF.

This clonotype came up many times. The chain uses TRBV6-2 or TRBV6-3 and TRBJ1-1; 10 bases agree with TRBD1. CDR1 MNHEY and CDR2 SVGEGT come from the germline V gene. The CDR3 consists of 13 residues. V lost 7 bases and J lost 5; bases outside the gene matches: 4. The CDR3 reads CASTGQGGTEAFF. DNA for the CDR3: TGTGCCAGCACCGGACAGGGGGGGACTGAAGCTTTCTTT.

The V and J genes are TRBV3-2 and TRBJ1-5. TRBV3-2 is classified as a pseudogene. CDR3 length equals 16 residues. The CDR3 sequence: CAAKVAGNRRNQPQHF. The CDR3 bases are TGTGCCGCCAAGGTTGCTGGGAATAGGAGAAATCAGCCCCAGCATTTT.

This clonotype was observed a few times. This sequence joins TRBV3-2 and TRBJ2-1; TRBD1, as called in the table, went unchecked against the DNA. TRBV3-2 is a documented pseudogene. The CDR3 is 14 amino acids. The CDR3 region is CASSPGTGAPEQFF. CDR3 DNA: TGTGCCAGCAGCCCCGGGACAGGGGCACCTGAGCAGTTCTTC.